These T cell receptor beta chains were read from a single sample in a study of blood T cell repertoires in COVID-19. Assay used: immunoSEQ multiplex PCR; TCRdb lists only in-frame clones, some missing. This table has around 180,000 clones, about nine tenths appearing once. The specimen was peripheral blood. The receptors shown here come from a man aged 70-80 years with active or convalescent COVID-19. Both conserved end residues are part of each CDR3. A D gene is named only where the DNA matches it firmly. Clone size is shown for a subset of rows, as once, few, many or a class of expanded clone.

V	size	D	J	CDR3	DNA
TRBV14	NA	NA	TRBJ2-7	CASSQFWGDEQYF	TGTGCCAGCAGCCAGTTTTGGGGCGACGAGCAGTACTTC
TRBV2	once	TRBD1	TRBJ1-2	CASTGGTGNYGYTF	TGTGCCAGCACTGGAGGGACAGGCAACTATGGCTACACCTTC
TRBV7-8	NA	NA	TRBJ2-3	CASSLKRTQYF	TGTGCCAGCAGCTTAAAGAGGACGCAGTATTTT
TRBV5-5	few	NA	TRBJ1-2	CASSLEAPRGYGYTF	TGTGCCAGCAGCTTAGAGGCCCCTAGAGGCTATGGCTACACCTTC
TRBV6-1	NA	TRBD1	TRBJ1-2	CASSDRDRGNYGYTF	TGTGCCAGCAGTGACCGGGACAGGGGGAACTATGGCTACACCTTC
TRBV4-1	NA	TRBD1	TRBJ1-2	CASSQAATGHNYGYTF	TGCGCCAGCAGCCAAGCCGCGACAGGGCACAACTATGGCTACACCTTC
TRBV2	NA	NA	TRBJ2-5	CASNSRTSETQYF	TGTGCCAGTAACTCGAGAACGAGTGAGACCCAGTACTTC
TRBV4-3	few	NA	TRBJ1-6	CASSQEEGSPLHF	TGCGCCAGCAGCCAAGAGGAGGGATCACCCCTCCACTTT
TRBV27	NA	TRBD1	TRBJ2-3	CASSSKTGGAFADTQYF	TGTGCCAGCAGTTCCAAAACAGGGGGCGCGTTCGCAGATACGCAGTATTTT
TRBV7-7	few	TRBD1	TRBJ2-7	CASSPKPSTGGSYEQYF	TGTGCCAGCAGCCCTAAGCCGTCCACAGGGGGCTCTTACGAGCAGTACTTC